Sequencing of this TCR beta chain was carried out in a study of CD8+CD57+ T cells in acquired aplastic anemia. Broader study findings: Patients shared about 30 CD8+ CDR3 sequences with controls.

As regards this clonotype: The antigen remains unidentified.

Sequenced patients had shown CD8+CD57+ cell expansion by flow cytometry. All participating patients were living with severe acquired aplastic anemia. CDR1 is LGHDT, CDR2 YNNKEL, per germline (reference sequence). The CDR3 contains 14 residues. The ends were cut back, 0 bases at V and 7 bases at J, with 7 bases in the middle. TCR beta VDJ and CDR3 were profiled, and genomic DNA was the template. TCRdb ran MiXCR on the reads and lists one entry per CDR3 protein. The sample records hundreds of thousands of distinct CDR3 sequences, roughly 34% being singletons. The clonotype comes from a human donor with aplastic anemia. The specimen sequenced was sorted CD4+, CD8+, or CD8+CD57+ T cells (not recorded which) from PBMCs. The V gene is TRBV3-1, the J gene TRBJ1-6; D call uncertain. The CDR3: CASSQEPSNSPLHF. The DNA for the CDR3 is TGTGCCAGCAGCCAAGAACCGTCGAATTCACCCCTCCACTTT.